This section outlines one TCR beta chain sequence together with its context. This clone has more than one count but fewer than ten. What antigen it recognizes has not been identified. The sample holds no much larger clone one base away, and base qualities are not on file. The sample holds other DNA sequences that translate to the same CDR3. TCR CDR3 regions were amplified from genomic DNA by multiplex PCR using the deep immunoSEQ assay. Extracted genomic DNA from each cell subset was spread evenly across all wells of several immunoSEQ 96-well plates, with each plate serving as a replicate. For sorted subsets, about 200 ng genomic DNA, equal to tens of thousands of T cell genomes, was loaded into each replicate PCR. The purified libraries were quantified using a Qubit 3.0 fluorometer, sized with a Bioanalyzer 2100, and then quantified again using the KAPA Library Quantification kit. A separate single-read 150-cycle Illumina NextSeq 550 flow cell was used to sequence each immunoSEQ 96-well plate. From the authors' description of their analysis: Because only junctional sequences without quality scores were contained in the immunoSEQ output, filtering matching that applied to full-length reads could not be performed. Sequences were annotated with PyIR, a Python wrapper for IgBLAST v1.9, using IMGT germline references to assign V/J genes and CDR3. Reads were filtered out if the reads had weak V/J assignments (E-value above 1e-6), no CDR3, stop codons, out-of-frame junctions, or ambiguous translated residues. A V3J clonotype was defined by an identical inferred V gene, J gene, and CDR3 amino acid sequence. Percentage overlap between repertoires was computed as shared unique clonotypes divided by the size of the smaller repertoire. Three approaches were used to assess repertoire richness: RTK rarefaction, the Chao1 estimator, and Recon v2.1 estimates of unobserved clonotypes. OLGA was used to compute generation probabilities for all TCRbeta clonotypes that the gDNA method yielded from a few donors. Entries here come from immuneACCESS through TCRdb and include only in-frame sequences with V and J called. Some clones fail to appear in such tables; in the studies checked, an unresolved V gene covers under half of the shortfall, and the cause of the remainder is unknown. V, J and clone size were drawn from that table, and D and trimming were deduced from the DNA. The sample table holds approximately 1.9 million clones, of which over 85% were seen once. Roughly 1.7% of the sample is taken by the ten largest.

CDR1 and CDR2 are drawn from the germline V gene (reference sequence): LNHDA, SQIVND. Compared with germline, V lacks 4 bases and J lacks 0 bases; bases without a gene match: 1. The CDR3, from cysteine to phenylalanine, totals 14 residues. The CDR3 DNA has 42 bases and is translated from base 1. This sample stems from a study of shared clonotypes between healthy human individuals (TCRdb year 2020). Study-wide context: The cohort included three men and two women between 18 and 49 years of age. Each donor's leukapheresis produced roughly between roughly 0.94 and 9.5 billion PBMCs. For each donor, CD4 naive and CD4 memory were each given three plates, CD8 naive was given two plates, and CD8 memory was given one plate. Libraries were prepared and TCR repertoires were sequenced by different laboratories using diverse techniques, in order to increase sequencing depth and limit assay-specific biases. The study deeply sequenced blood TCR repertoires of about 5 healthy adults to estimate repertoire size and the extent of clonotype sharing between individuals.

What the research found in general, with its limitations: The genetic and exposure-history diversity represented was limited by the small number of donors. Estimated clonotype richness was generally larger for naive than for memory subsets. When a handful of donors were compared, the shared fraction of clonotypes was around 5% for naive CD4, more than 3% for naive CD8, roughly 2.5% for memory CD4, and 0.4% for memory CD8. Compared with non-shared clonotypes, clonotypes shared by all four sorted-subset donors had higher generation probabilities. Pairwise subsampling led to the expectation that sequencing depth would affect the degree of clonotype sharing among donors. Even with the large sequencing depth, rarefaction of the sorted-subset datasets indicated that sequencing was incomplete. Only blood was sampled, and tissue TCR repertoires likely differ from those in blood.

CD8 naive samples were obtained by positive selection for CCR7 among CD45RO-negative cells, yielding a CD45RA+CCR7+ population from which TemRA cells were excluded. Donors were healthy HIV-negative adults with no recently reported acute infections or vaccinations. All donors were Caucasian adults living in Nashville, Tennessee, USA. After blood collection by leukapheresis, PBMCs were isolated using Ficoll-Histopaque density gradient centrifugation and then cryopreserved in the vapor phase of liquid nitrogen. Analytical flow cytometry was used to check the purity and quantity of each magnetically sorted T cell population. Each sorted fraction had its genomic DNA isolated and then quantified by UV absorbance on a Nanodrop 2000c.

The rearrangement combines TRBV19 with TRBJ2-7; 9 middle bases align to TRBD1. The sequenced material came from naive CD8+ T cells from PBMCs. Read against the paper, the sample's cell subset or site label means: CD45RA+CCR7+. The clonotype comes from a young man in good health. Some clones in this sample may be carry-over from other donors' samples. The CDR3 reads as follows: CASSRDRDSYEQYF. The DNA sequence reads TGTGCCAGTAGTAGGGACAGGGACTCCTACGAGCAGTACTTC.